This T cell receptor (beta chain) was captured in a study of beta chain features in type 1 diabetes. Germline loops: CDR1 KGHSH, CDR2 LQKENI. J lost 2 bases, V lost 3 bases, and 3 bases had no gene match. The CDR3 has 14 amino acids. The whole isolated RNA underwent reverse transcription, so sequencing captured expressed TCRB transcripts. TCRdb's copy holds only in-frame clones and misses some; the assay was immunoSEQ multiplex PCR. The sample records under 150,000 clones, approximately 15% being singletons. General study findings and limits: There was a moderate but significant shortening of TCRB CDR3s in all four CD4+ subsets of Type 1 diabetes patients.

On this clone itself: Its target is not known.

The receptor was isolated from a man younger than 30 with type 1 diabetes. The V gene is TRBV18, the J gene TRBJ1-1; 7 bases are a match to TRBD1. What was sequenced was central memory CD4+ T cells from blood. As DNA, the CDR3 is TGTGCCAGCTCACCGGGACAGACAAACACTGAAGCTTTCTTT. Translation: CASSPGQTNTEAFF. Filled out from reference TRBV18 and TRBJ1-1, the complete variable domain reads NAGVMQNPRHLVRRRGQEARLRCSPMKGHSHVYWYRQLPEEGLKFMVYLQKENIIDESGMPKERFSAEFPKEGPSILRIQQVVRGDSAAYFCASSPGQTNTEAFFGQGTRLTVV.